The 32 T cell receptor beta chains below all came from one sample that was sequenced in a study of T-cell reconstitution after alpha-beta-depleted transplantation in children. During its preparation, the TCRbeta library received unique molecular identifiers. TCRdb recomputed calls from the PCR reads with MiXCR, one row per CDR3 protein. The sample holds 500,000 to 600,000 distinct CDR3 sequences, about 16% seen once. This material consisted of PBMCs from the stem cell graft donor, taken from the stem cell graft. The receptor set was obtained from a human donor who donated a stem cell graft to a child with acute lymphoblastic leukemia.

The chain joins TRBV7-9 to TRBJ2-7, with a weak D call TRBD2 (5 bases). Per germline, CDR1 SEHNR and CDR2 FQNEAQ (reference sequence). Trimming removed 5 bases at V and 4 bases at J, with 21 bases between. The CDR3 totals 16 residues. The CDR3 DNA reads TGTGCCAGCAGCGTCGTGGCCGGGGTGGCGGGTTACGAGCAGTACTTC. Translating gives CASSVVAGVAGYEQYF.

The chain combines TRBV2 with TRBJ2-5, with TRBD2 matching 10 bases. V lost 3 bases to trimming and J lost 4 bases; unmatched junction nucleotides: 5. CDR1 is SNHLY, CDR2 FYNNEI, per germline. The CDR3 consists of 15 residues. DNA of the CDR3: TGTGCCAGCAGTGACTCTAGCGGGAGTATAGAGACCCAGTACTTC. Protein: CASSDSSGSIETQYF.

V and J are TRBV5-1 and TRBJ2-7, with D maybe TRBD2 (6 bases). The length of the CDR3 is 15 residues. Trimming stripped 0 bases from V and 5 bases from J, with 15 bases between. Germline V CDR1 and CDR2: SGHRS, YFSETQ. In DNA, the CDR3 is TGCGCCAGCAGCTTGGGCGGAGGGCCCGGGGACGAGCAGTACTTC. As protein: CASSLGGGPGDEQYF.

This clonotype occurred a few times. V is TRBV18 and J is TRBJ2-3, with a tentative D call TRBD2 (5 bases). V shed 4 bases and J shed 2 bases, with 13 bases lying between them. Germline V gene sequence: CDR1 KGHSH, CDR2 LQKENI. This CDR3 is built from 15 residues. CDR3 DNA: TGTGCCAGCTCACTTAAAGGACTGCTCACAGATACGCAGTATTTT. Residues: CASSLKGLLTDTQYF.

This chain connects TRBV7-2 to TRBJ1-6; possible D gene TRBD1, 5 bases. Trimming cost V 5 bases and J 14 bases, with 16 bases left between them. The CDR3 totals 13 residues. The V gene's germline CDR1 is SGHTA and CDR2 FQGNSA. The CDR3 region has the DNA TGTGCCAGCAGCCCCGGGGGGTCAGTTACCCTCCACTTT. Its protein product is CASSPGGSVTLHF.

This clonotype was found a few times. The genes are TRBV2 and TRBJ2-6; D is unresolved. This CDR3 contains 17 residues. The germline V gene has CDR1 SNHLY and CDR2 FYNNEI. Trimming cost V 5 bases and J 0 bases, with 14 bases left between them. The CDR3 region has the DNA TGTGCCAGCAGTATCCCGTGGGATAGCTCTGGGGCCAACGTCCTGACTTTC. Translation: CASSIPWDSSGANVLTF. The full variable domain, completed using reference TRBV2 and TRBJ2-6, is EPEVTQTPSHQVTQMGQEVILRCVPISNHLYFYWYRQILGQKVEFLVSFYNNEISEKSEIFDDQFSVERPDGSNFTLKIRSTKLEDSAMYFCASSIPWDSSGANVLTFGAGSRLTVL.

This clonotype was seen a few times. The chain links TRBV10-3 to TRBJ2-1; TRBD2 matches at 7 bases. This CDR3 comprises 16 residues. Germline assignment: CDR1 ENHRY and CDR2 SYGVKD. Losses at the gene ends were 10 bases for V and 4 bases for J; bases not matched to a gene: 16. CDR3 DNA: TGTGCCACCGGGGTTCCTGCGGGAGTGCCGTACAATGAGCAGTTCTTC. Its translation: CATGVPAGVPYNEQFF.

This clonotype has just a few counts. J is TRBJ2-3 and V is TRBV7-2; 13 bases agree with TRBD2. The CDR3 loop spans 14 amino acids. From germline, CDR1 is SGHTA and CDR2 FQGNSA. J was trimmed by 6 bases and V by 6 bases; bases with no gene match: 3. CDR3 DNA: TGTGCCAGCAGTATACTAGCGGGGGGGGATACGCAGTATTTT. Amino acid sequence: CASSILAGGDTQYF.

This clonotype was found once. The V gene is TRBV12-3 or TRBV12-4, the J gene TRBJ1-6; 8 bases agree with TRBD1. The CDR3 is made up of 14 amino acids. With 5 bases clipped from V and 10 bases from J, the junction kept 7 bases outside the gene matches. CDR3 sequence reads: CASSDAGGRSPLHF. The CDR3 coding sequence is TGTGCCAGCAGTGACGCAGGGGGCCGGTCACCCCTCCACTTT.

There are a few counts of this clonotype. Written as DNA, the CDR3 is TGTGCCAGCAGCCCGACTATCGAGACAGATACGCAGTATTTT. This sequence encodes CASSPTIETDTQYF. This chain uses TRBV12-3 or TRBV12-4 with TRBJ2-3, with a tentative D call TRBD2 (5 bases). This CDR3 comprises 14 residues. Trimming cost V 6 bases and J 3 bases, with 13 bases left between them.

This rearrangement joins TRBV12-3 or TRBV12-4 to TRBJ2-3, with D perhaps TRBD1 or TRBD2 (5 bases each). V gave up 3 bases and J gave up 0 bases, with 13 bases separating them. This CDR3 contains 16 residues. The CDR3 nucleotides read TGTGCCAGCAGTTTCTCGGGGACCCTGAGCACAGATACGCAGTATTTT. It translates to CASSFSGTLSTDTQYF.

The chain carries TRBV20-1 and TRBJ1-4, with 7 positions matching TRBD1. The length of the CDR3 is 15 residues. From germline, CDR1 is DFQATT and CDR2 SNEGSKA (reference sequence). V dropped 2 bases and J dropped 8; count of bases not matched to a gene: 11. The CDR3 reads CSARLLRGIGEKLFF. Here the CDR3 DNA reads TGCAGTGCTAGATTGCTCAGGGGGATCGGCGAAAAACTGTTTTTT.

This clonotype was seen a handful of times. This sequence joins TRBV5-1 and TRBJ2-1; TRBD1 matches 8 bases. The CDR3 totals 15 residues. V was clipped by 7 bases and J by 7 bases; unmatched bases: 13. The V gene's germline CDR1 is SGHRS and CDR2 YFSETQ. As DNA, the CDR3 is TGCGCCAGCTACTGGCCAGGGGGCGCTTCAAATGAGCAGTTCTTC. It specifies CASYWPGGASNEQFF.

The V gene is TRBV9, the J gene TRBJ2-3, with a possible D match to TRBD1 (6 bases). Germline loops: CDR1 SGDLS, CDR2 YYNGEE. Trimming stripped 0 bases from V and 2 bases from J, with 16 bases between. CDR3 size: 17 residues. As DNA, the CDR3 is TGTGCCAGCAGCGTAGGGGGGCGGCGCCTAATCACAGATACGCAGTATTTT. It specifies CASSVGGRRLITDTQYF.

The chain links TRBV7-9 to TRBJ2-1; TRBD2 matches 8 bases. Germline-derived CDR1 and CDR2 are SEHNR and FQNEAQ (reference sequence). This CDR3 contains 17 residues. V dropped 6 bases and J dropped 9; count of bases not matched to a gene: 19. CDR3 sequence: CASRPLLREGPGIEQFF. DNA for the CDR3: TGTGCCAGCAGGCCCCTCTTACGGGAGGGCCCGGGTATTGAGCAGTTCTTC.

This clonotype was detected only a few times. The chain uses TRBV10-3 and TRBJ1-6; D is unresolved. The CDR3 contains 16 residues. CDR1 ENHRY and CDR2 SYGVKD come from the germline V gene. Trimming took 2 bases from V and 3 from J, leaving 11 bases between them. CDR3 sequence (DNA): TGTGCCATCAGTGAGGGCAGAGAAAGCTATAATTCACCCCTCCACTTT. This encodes CAISEGRESYNSPLHF.

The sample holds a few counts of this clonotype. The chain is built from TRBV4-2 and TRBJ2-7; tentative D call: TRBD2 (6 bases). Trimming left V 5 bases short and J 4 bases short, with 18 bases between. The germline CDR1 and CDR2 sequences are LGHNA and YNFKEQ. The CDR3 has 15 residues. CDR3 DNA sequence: TGTGCCAGCAGCGCAAAAGTTGAGGGAGGTTACGAGCAGTACTTC. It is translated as CASSAKVEGGYEQYF.

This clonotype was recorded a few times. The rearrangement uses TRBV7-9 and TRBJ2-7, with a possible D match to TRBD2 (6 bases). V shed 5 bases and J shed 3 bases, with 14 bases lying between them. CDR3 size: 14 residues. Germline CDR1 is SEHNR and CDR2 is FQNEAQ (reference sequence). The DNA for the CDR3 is TGTGCCAGCAGCCCCACGACTAGATACTACGAGCAGTACTTC. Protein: CASSPTTRYYEQYF.

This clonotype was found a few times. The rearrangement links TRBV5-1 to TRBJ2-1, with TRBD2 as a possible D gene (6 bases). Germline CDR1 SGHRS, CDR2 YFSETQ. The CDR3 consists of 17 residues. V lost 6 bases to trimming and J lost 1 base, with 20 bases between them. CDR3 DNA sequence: TGCGCCAGCAAAGTATCTGGTGGAGGGAGGTCCTACAATGAGCAGTTCTTC. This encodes CASKVSGGGRSYNEQFF.

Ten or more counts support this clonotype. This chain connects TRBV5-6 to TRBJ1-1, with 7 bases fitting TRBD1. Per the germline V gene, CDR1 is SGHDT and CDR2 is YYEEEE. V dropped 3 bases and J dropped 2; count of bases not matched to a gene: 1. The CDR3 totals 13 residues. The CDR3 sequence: CASSYRGNTEAFF. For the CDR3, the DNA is TGTGCCAGCAGCTACAGGGGAAACACTGAAGCTTTCTTT.

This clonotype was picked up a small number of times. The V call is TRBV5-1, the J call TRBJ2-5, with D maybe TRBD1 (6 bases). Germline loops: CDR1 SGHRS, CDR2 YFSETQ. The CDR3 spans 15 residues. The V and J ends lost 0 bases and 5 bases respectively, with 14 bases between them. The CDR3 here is CASSLEGGSQETQYF. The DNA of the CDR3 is TGCGCCAGCAGCTTGGAAGGGGGATCCCAGGAGACCCAGTACTTC.

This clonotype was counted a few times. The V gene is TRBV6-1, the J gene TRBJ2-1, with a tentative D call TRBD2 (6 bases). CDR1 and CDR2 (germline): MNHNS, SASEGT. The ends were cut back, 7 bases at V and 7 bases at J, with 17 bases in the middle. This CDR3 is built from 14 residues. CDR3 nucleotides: TGTGCCAGCATCAGGCGGGATGGTATAAATGAGCAGTTCTTC. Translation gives CASIRRDGINEQFF.

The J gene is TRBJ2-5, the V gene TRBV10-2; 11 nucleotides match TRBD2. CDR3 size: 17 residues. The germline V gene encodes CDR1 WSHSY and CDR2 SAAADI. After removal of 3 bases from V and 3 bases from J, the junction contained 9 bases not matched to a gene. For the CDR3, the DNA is TGCGCCAGCAGTGACCCAATGGTAGCGGGAGGGGAAGAGACCCAGTACTTC. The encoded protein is CASSDPMVAGGEETQYF.

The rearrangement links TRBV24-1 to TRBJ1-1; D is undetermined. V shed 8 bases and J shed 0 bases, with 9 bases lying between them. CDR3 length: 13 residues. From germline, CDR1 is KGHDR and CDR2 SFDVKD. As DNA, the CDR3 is TGTGCCACCAAGGCGGGAATGAACACTGAAGCTTTCTTT. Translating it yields CATKAGMNTEAFF.

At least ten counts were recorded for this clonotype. Here the CDR3 reads CASSQGSYEQYF. In DNA form, the CDR3 reads TGTGCCAGCAGCCAAGGTTCCTACGAGCAGTACTTC. J is TRBJ2-7 and V is TRBV4-2; D remains unclear. Germline CDR1 and CDR2: LGHNA and YNFKEQ. V lost 1 base and J lost 1, with 2 bases in between. The CDR3 totals 12 residues.

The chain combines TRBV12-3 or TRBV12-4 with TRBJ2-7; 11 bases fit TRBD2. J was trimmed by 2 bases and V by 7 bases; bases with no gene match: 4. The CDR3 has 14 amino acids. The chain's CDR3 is CASTGTSGPYEQYF. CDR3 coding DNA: TGTGCCAGCACCGGGACTAGCGGACCCTACGAGCAGTACTTC.

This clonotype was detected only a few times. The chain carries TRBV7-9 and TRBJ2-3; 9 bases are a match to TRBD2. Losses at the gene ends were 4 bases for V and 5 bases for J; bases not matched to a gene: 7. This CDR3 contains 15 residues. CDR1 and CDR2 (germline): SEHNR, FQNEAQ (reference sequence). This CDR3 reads CASSYLAGAGDTQYF. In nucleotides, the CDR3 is TGTGCCAGCAGCTACTTAGCGGGAGCGGGAGATACGCAGTATTTT.

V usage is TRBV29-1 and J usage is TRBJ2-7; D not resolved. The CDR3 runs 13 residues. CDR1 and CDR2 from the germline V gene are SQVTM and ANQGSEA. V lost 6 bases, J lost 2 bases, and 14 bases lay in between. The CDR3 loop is CSVVGSAAYEQYF. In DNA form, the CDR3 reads TGCAGCGTCGTGGGTTCCGCGGCCTACGAGCAGTACTTC.

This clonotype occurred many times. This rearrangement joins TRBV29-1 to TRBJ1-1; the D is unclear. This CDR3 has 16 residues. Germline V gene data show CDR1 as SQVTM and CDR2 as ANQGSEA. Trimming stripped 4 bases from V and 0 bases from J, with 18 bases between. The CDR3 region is CSVGGGVGTMNTEAFF. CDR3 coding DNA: TGCAGCGTTGGGGGAGGTGTCGGAACCATGAACACTGAAGCTTTCTTT.

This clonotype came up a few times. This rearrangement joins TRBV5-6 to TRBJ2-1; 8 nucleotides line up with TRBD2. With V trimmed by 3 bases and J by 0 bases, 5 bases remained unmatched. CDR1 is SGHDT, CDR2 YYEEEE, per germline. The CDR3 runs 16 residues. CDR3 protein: CASSYVAGSSYNEQFF. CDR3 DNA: TGTGCCAGCAGCTATGTAGCGGGAAGCTCCTACAATGAGCAGTTCTTC.

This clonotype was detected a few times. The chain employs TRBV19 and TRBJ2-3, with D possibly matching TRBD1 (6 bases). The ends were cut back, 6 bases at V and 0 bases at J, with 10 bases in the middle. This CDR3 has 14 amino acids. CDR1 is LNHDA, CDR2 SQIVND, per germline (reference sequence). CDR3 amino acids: CASRGRGSTDTQYF. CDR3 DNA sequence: TGTGCCAGTAGGGGCAGGGGTAGCACAGATACGCAGTATTTT.

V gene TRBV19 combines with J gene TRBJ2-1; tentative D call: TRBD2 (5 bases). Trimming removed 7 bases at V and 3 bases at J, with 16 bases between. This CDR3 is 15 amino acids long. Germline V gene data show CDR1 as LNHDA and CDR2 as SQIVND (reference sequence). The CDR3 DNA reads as TGTGCCAGTATCATAACGGCGGGTATCTACAATGAGCAGTTCTTC. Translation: CASIITAGIYNEQFF. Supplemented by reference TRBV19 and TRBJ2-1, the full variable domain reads DGGITQSPKYLFRKEGQNVTLSCEQNLNHDAMYWYRQDPGQGLRLIYYSQIVNDFQKGDIAEGYSVSREKKESFPLTVTSAQKNPTAFYLCASIITAGIYNEQFFGPGTRLTVL.